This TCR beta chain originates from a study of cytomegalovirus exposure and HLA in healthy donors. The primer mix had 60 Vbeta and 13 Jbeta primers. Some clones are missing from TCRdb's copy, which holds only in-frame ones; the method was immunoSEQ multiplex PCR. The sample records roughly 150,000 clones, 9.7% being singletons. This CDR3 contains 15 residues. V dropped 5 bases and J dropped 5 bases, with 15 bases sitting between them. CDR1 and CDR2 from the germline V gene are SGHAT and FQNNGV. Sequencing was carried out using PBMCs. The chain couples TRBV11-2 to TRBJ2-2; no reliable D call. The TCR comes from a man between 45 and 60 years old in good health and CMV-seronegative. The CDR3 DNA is TGTGCCAGCAGCCCACAGCATTTATATACCGGGGAGCTGTTTTTT. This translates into CASSPQHLYTGELFF.